This T cell receptor (beta chain) comes out of a study of Graves' ophthalmopathy and Graves' hyperthyroidism. About the research overall: Peripheral blood sampling occurred at initial diagnosis, before any treatment. General observations from the study: For predicting ophthalmopathy progression, the model had roughly 70% sensitivity and roughly 77% specificity. In blood appeared most of the expanded thyroid clonotypes whose frequency exceeded 0.001.

There are many counts of this clonotype. The antigen is not known. The germline V gene encodes CDR1 LNHNV and CDR2 YYDKDF (reference sequence). The length of the CDR3 is 14 residues. Trimming shortened V by 4 bases and J by 3 bases, and 12 bases separated the two germline ends. Every ophthalmopathy donor presented moderate-to-severe activity, CAS ≥3, NOSPECS ≥4 and duration under 3 months. The study amplified TCR beta CDR3 regions using RNA transcripts. The first round was an RT-PCR with HTBI primers, and the second round was a multiplex PCR. TCRdb independently ran MiXCR on the multiplex PCR reads; one entry per CDR3 protein. The table records about 740,000 distinct CDR3 sequences, 40% of them present only once.

This sequence joins TRBV15 and TRBJ1-2, with D maybe TRBD1 (5 bases). The clonotype was recovered from an adult man with Graves' ophthalmopathy. The sequenced material came from peripheral blood. CDR3 amino acids: CATSTDSEDYGYTF. As DNA, the CDR3 is TGTGCCACCAGCACTGACAGCGAGGACTATGGCTACACCTTC.